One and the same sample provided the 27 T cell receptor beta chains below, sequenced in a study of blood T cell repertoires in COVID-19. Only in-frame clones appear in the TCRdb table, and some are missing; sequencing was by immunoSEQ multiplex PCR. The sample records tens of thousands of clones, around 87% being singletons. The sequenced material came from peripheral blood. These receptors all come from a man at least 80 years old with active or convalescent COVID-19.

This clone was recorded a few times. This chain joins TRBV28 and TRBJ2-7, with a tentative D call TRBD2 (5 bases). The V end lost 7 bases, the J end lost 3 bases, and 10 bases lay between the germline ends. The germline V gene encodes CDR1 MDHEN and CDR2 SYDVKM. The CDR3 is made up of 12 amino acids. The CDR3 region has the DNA TGTGCCAGCATCTCCCGGGACTACGAGCAGTACGTC. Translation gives CASISRDYEQYV.

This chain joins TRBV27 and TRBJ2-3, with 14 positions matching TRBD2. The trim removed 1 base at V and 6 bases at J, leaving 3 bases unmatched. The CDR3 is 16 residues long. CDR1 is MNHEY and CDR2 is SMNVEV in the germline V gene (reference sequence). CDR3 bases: TGTGCCAGCAGTTTATTGGGACTAGCGGGGGACGATACGCAGTATTTT. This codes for CASSLLGLAGDDTQYF.

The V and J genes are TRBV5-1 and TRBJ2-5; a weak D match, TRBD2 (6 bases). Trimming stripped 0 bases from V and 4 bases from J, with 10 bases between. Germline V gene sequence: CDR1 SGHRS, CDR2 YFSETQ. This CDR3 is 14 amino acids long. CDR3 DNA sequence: TGCGCCAGCAGCTTGGTGGGGGGAGTAGAGACCCAGTACTTC. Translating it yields CASSLVGGVETQYF.

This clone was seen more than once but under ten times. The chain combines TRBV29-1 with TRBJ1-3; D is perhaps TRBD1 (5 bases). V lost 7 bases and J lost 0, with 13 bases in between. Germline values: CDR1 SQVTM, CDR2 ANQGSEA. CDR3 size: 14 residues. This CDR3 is CSAGGEPSGNTIYF. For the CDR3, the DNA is TGCAGCGCTGGAGGGGAGCCCTCTGGAAACACCATATATTTT.

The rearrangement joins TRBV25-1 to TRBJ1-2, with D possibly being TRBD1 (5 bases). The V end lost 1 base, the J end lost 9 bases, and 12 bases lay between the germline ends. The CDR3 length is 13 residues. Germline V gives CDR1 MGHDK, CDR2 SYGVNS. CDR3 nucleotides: TGTGCCAGCAGTGAATCGGGCGGGACTCGCTACACCTTC. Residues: CASSESGGTRYTF.

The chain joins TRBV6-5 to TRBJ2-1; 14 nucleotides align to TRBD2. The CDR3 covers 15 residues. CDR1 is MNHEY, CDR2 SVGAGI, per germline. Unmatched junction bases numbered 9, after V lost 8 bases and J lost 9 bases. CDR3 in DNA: TGTGCCAGCTGTCGACTAGCGGGAGGGCTCGGTGAGCAGTTCTTC. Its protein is CASCRLAGGLGEQFF.

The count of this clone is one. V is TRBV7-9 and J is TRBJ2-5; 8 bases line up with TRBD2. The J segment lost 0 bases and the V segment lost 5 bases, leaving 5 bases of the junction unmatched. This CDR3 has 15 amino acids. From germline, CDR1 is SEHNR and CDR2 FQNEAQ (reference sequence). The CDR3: CASSPPGGYQETQYF. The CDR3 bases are TGTGCCAGCAGCCCTCCGGGAGGGTACCAAGAGACCCAGTACTTC.

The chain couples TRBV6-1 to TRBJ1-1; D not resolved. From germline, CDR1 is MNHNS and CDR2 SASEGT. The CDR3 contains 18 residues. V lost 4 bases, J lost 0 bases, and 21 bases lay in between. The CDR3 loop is CASSARGQGNYMNTEAFF. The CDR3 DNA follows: TGTGCCAGCAGTGCCCGTGGGCAAGGAAATTACATGAACACTGAAGCTTTCTTT.

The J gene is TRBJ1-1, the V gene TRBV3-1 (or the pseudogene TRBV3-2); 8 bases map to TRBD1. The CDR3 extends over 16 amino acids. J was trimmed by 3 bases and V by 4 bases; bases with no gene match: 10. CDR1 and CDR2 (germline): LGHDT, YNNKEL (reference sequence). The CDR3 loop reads CASSRQGAGGYTEAFF. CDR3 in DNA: TGTGCCAGCAGCCGCCAGGGGGCGGGAGGGTACACTGAAGCTTTCTTT.

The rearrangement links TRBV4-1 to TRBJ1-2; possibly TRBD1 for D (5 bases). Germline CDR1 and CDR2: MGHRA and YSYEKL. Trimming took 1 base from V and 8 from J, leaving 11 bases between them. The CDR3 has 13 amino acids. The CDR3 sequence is CASSQAREGGYTF. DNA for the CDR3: TGCGCCAGCAGCCAAGCCAGGGAGGGGGGCTACACCTTC.

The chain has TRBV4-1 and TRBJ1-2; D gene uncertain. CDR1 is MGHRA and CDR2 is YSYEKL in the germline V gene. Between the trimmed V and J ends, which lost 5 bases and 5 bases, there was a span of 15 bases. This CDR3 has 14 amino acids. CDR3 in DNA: TGCGCCAGCAGCTTCAGAGGGCCAGAATATGGCTACACCTTC. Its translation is CASSFRGPEYGYTF.

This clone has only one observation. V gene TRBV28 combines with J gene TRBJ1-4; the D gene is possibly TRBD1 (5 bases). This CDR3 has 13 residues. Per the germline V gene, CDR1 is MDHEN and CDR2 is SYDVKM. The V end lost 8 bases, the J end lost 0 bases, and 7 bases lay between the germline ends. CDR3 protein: CASGTATNEKLFF. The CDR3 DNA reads TGTGCCAGCGGGACTGCAACTAATGAAAAACTGTTTTTT.

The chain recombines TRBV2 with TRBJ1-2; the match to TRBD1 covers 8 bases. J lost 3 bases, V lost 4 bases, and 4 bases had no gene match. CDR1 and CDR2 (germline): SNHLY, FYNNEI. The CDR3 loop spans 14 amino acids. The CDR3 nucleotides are TGTGCCAGCAGTGGCGGGACAGGCGACTATGGCTACACCTTC. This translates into CASSGGTGDYGYTF.

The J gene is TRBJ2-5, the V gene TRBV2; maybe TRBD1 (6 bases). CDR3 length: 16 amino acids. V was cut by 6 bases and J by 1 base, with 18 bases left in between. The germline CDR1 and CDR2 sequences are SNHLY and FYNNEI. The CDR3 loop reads CASSQTGGFAQETQYF. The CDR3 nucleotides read TGTGCCAGCAGCCAGACAGGAGGATTCGCCCAAGAGACCCAGTACTTC.

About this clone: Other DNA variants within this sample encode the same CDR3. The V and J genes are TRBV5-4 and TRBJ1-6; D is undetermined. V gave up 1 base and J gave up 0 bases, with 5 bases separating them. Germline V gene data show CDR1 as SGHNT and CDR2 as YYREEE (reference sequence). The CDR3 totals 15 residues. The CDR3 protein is CASSLTSSYNSPLHF. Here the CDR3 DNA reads TGTGCCAGCAGCTTGACTAGCTCCTATAATTCACCCCTCCACTTT.

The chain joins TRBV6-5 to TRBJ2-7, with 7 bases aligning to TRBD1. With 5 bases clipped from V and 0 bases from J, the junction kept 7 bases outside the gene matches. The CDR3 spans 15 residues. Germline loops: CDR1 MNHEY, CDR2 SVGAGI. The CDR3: CASSPRQGSSYEQYV. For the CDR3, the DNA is TGTGCCAGCAGTCCCCGACAGGGCAGCTCCTACGAGCAGTACGTC.

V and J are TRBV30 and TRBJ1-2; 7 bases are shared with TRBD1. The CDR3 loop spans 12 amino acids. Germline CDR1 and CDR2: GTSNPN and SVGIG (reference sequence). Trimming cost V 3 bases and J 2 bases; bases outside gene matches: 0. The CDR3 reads CAWRGQNYGYTF. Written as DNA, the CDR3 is TGTGCCTGGAGGGGACAGAACTATGGCTACACCTTC.

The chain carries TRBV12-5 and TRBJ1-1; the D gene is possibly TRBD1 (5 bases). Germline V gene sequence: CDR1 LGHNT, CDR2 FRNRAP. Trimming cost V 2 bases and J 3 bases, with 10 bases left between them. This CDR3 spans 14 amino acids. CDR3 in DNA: TGTGCTAGTGGTTTGCGGGGGACCCACACTGAAGCTTTCTTT. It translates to CASGLRGTHTEAFF.

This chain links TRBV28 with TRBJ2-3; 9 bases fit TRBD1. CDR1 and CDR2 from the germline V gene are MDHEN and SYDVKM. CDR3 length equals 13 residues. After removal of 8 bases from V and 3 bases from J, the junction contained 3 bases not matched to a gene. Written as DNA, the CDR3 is TGTGCCAGCCGCGGACAGGGGACAGATACGCAGTATTTT. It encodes CASRGQGTDTQYF.

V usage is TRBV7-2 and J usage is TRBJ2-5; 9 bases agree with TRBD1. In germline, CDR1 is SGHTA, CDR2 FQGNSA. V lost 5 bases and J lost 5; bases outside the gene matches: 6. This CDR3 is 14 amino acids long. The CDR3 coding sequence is TGTGCCAGCAGCCCGGACAGGGGATGGGAGACCCAGTACTTC. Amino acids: CASSPDRGWETQYF.

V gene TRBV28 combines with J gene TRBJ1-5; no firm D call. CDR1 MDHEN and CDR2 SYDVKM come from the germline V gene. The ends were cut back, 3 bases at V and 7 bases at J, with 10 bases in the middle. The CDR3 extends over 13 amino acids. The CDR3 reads CASSFPGKQPQHF. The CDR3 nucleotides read TGTGCCAGCAGTTTCCCCGGGAAACAGCCCCAGCATTTT.

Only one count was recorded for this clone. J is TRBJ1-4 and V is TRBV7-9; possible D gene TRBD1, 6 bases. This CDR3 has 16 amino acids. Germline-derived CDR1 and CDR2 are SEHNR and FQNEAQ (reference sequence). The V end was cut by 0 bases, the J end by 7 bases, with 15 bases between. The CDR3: CASSLAGQGSIEKLFF. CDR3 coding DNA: TGTGCCAGCAGCTTAGCCGGGCAGGGGAGTATTGAAAAACTGTTTTTT. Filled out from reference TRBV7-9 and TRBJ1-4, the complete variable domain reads DTGVSQNPRHKITKRGQNVTFRCDPISEHNRLYWYRQTLGQGPEFLTYFQNEAQLEKSRLLSDRFSAERPKGSFSTLEIQRTEQGDSAMYLCASSLAGQGSIEKLFFGSGTQLSVL.

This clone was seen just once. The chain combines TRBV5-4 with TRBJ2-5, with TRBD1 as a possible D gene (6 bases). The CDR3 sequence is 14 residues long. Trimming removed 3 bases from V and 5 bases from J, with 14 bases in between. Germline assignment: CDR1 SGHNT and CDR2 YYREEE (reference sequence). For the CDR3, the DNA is TGTGCCAGCAGCTCAGTGGGGGCGGCCGAGACCCAGTACTTC. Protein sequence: CASSSVGAAETQYF.

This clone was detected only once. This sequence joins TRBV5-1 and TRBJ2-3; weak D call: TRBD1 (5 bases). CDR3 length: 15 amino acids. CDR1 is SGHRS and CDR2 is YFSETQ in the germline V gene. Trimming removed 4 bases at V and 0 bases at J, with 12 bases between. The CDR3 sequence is CASSHDSPSTDTQYF. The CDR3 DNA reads TGCGCCAGCAGCCATGACAGTCCTAGCACAGATACGCAGTATTTT. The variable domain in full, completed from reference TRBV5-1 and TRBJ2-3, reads KAGVTQTPRYLIKTRGQQVTLSCSPISGHRSVSWYQQTPGQGLQFLFEYFSETQRNKGNFPGRFSGRQFSNSRSEMNVSTLELGDSALYLCASSHDSPSTDTQYFGPGTRLTVL.

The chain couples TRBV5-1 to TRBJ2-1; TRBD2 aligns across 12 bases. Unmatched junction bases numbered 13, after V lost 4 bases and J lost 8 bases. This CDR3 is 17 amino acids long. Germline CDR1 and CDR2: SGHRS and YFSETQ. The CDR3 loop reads CASSRTGLAGGGDEQFF. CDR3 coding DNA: TGCGCCAGCAGCCGCACCGGGCTAGCGGGAGGGGGGGATGAGCAGTTCTTC.

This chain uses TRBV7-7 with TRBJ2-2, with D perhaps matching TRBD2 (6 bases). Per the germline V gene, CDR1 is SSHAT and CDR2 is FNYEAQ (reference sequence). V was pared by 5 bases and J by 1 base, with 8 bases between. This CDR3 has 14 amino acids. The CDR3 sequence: CASSAGRNTGELFF. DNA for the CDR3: TGTGCCAGCAGCGCGGGACGGAACACCGGGGAGCTGTTTTTT.

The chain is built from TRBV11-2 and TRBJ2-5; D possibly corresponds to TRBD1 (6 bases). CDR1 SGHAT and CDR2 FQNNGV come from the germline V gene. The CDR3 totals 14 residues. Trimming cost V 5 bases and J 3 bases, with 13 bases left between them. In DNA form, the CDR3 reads TGTGCCAGCAGCCCACAGGGAACTAAAGAGACCCAGTACTTC. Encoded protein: CASSPQGTKETQYF.